This T cell receptor (beta chain) was sequenced for a study of response to subunit inactivated influenza vaccine. TCRdb re-called the RT-PCR reads with MiXCR, one entry per CDR3 protein. Of approximately 500,000 distinct CDR3 sequences detected, 12% to 15% appear once; the ten largest clones hold roughly 10%. The J segment lost 8 bases and the V segment lost 2 bases, leaving 8 bases of the junction unmatched. Germline V gene data show CDR1 as SGHDN and CDR2 as FVKESK. The CDR3 is 15 residues long. This clonotype was counted a few times. This sequence joins TRBV14 and TRBJ1-4; 7 bases map to TRBD1. The receptor was isolated from a man between 50 and 59 years old who received an inactivated influenza vaccine. This specimen was PBMCs from blood, taken 11 to 12 days after vaccination. The CDR3 here is CASSQTTGLGEKLFF. CDR3 sequence (DNA): TGTGCCAGCAGCCAAACGACAGGGTTGGGGGAAAAACTGTTTTTT. Using reference TRBV14 and TRBJ1-4 for the parts outside the CDR3, the full variable domain is EAGVTQFPSHSVIEKGQTVTLRCDPISGHDNLYWYRRVMGKEIKFLLHFVKESKQDESGMPNNRFLAERTGGTYSTLKVQPAELEDSGVYFCASSQTTGLGEKLFFGSGTQLSVL.